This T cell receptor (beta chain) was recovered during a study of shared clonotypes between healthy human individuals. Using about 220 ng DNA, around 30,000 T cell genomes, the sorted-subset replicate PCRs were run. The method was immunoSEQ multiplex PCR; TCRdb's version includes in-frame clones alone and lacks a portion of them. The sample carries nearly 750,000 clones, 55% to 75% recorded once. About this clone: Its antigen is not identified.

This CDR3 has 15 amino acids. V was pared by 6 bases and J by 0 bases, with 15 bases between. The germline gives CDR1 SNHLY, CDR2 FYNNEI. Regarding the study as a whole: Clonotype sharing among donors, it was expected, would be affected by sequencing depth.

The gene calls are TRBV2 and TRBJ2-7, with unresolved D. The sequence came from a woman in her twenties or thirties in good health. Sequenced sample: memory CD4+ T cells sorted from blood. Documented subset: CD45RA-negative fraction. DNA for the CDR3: TGTGCCAGCAGATCATACAGTTATAGCTCCTACGAGCAGTACTTC. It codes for CASRSYSYSSYEQYF.